The 10 T cell receptor beta chains presented below share a single source sample, sequenced in a study of T-cell reconstitution after alpha-beta-depleted transplantation in children. Molecular barcoding with unique molecular identifiers was used for the TCRbeta library. Each CDR3 protein gets one entry after TCRdb re-called the PCR reads with MiXCR. The data show some 110,000 distinct CDR3 sequences, 10% seen once. The sequencing used PBMCs, collected before TCRalphabeta/CD19-depleted stem cell transplant. Receptor source: a boy between 2 and 10 years old with acute lymphoblastic leukemia, due to receive a stem cell transplant.

Of note for this clonotype: This may be a read error, as it is one base from a much larger clone. Because it lacks the conserved phenylalanine or tryptophan at the end, this CDR3 is likely a read error. J is TRBJ2-7 and V is TRBV20-1, with D tentatively TRBD2 (7 bases). The CDR3 is made up of 14 amino acids. The ends were cut back, 4 bases at V and 5 bases at J, with 18 bases in the middle. CDR1 is DFQATT and CDR2 is SNEGSKA in the germline V gene (reference sequence). This CDR3 reads CSAIGGGPLDEQYL. The CDR3 nucleotides are TGCAGTGCTATAGGGGGAGGGCCCTTGGACGAGCAGTACCTC.

Written as DNA, the CDR3 is TGTGCCAGCAGTCCCCGGACAGGGACGGCCACTGAAGCTTTCTTT. As protein: CASSPRTGTATEAFF. The chain joins TRBV6-1 to TRBJ1-1, with TRBD1 matching 8 bases. Germline CDR1 reads MNHNS; CDR2 reads SASEGT. The CDR3 consists of 15 residues. V was clipped by 5 bases and J by 4 bases; unmatched bases: 9.

V is TRBV7-8 and J is TRBJ2-3; 8 bases agree with TRBD2. J gave up 0 bases and V 8 bases, and 10 bases lay outside the gene matches. The CDR3 extends over 16 amino acids. CDR1 is SGHVS and CDR2 is FQNEAQ in the germline V gene. For the CDR3, the DNA is TGTGCCAGCTTCCGAAAGCGGGAGCTCAGCACAGATACGCAGTATTTT. It translates to CASFRKRELSTDTQYF.

V usage is TRBV5-1 and J usage is TRBJ2-2; a possible D gene is TRBD2 (5 bases). V lost 1 base and J lost 7, with 11 bases in between. The CDR3 is 14 residues long. Germline CDR1 SGHRS, CDR2 YFSETQ. CDR3 region: CASSLNSDNGELFF. CDR3 nucleotides: TGCGCCAGCAGCTTGAATAGCGATAACGGGGAGCTGTTTTTT.

J is TRBJ2-7 and V is TRBV3-1; TRBD2 agrees at 14 bases. Germline CDR1 LGHDT, CDR2 YNNKEL (reference sequence). The CDR3 covers 17 residues. V dropped 4 bases and J dropped 4; count of bases not matched to a gene: 9. The CDR3 DNA reads as TGTGCCAGCAGCCGCTCCGGACTAGCGGGAGGCGGGTACGAGCAGTACTTC. It translates to CASSRSGLAGGGYEQYF.

CDR3 nucleotide sequence: TGTGCCAGCAGCACAGGGACAGTCTATGGCTACACCTTC. It yields the protein CASSTGTVYGYTF. The chain couples TRBV9 to TRBJ1-2; 7 positions agree with TRBD1. Germline CDR1 is SGDLS and CDR2 is YYNGEE. The CDR3 runs to 13 residues. Unmatched junction bases numbered 4, after V lost 4 bases and J lost 4 bases.

This clonotype has a handful of counts. The chain carries TRBV27 and TRBJ2-2, with unresolved D. Germline V gives CDR1 MNHEY, CDR2 SMNVEV (reference sequence). The CDR3 is 15 residues long. Trimming removed 2 bases from V and 5 bases from J, with 12 bases in between. The CDR3 loop is CASSLSGIGTGELFF. CDR3 nucleotide sequence: TGTGCCAGCAGTTTAAGTGGGATAGGTACCGGGGAGCTGTTTTTT.

This clonotype was seen at least ten times. The chain has TRBV6-1 and TRBJ2-7; D possibly corresponds to TRBD1 (5 bases). The CDR3 extends over 16 amino acids. The germline gives CDR1 MNHNS, CDR2 SASEGT. Trimming shortened V by 6 bases and J by 6 bases, and 24 bases separated the two germline ends. The CDR3 nucleotides read TGTGCCAGCAGAGACAGTAGTCGATTAGATTCTTCCGAGCAGTACTTC. It specifies CASRDSSRLDSSEQYF.

This clonotype has more than one count but fewer than ten. The rearrangement links TRBV11-2 to TRBJ2-1; 10 bases align to TRBD2. J lost 8 bases, V lost 6 bases, and 7 bases had no gene match. The CDR3 totals 14 residues. Germline CDR1 SGHAT, CDR2 FQNNGV. CDR3 sequence (DNA): TGTGCCAGCAGGAATAGCGGGAGGCAGGATGAGCAGTTCTTC. Its protein product is CASRNSGRQDEQFF.

The sample holds many counts of this clonotype. V gene TRBV12-3 or TRBV12-4 combines with J gene TRBJ2-3; tentatively, D is TRBD2 (6 bases). Trimming pared 7 bases from V and 2 bases from J, leaving 10 bases between. The CDR3 loop spans 13 amino acids. CDR3 residues: CASTRTNTDTQYF. DNA for the CDR3: TGTGCCAGCACTCGGACTAACACAGATACGCAGTATTTT.